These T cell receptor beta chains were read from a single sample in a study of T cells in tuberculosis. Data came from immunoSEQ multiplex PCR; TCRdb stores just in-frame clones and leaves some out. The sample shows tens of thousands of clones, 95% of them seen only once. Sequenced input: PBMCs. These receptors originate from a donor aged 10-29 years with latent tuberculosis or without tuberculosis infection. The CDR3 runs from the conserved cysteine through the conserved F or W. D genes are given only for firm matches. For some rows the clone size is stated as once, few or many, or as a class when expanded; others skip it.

DNA: TGTGCCAGCAGCGACTACAGGGAGAGTCAGCCCCAGCATTTT; CDR3: CASSDYRESQPQHF; V: TRBV27; size: few; J: TRBJ1-5; D: -
DNA: TGTGCCAGCAGCTTACCCGGTGCAACTAATGAAAAACTGTTTTTT; CDR3: CASSLPGATNEKLFF; V: TRBV11-2; size: -; J: TRBJ1-4; D: -
DNA: TGTGCCAGCAGCCCCATAGGCGGGGAGACCCAGTACTTC; CDR3: CASSPIGGETQYF; V: TRBV6-6; size: -; J: TRBJ2-5; D: -
DNA: TGTGCCAGCAGCGCCTTAGCGGGAGGGAATAGGAATCAGCCCCAGCATTTT; CDR3: CASSALAGGNRNQPQHF; V: TRBV11-2; size: -; J: TRBJ1-5; D: -
DNA: TGTGCCAGCAGCCCTTCTGACGGGTCGGACACAGATACGCAGTATTTT; CDR3: CASSPSDGSDTDTQYF; V: TRBV7-9; size: -; J: TRBJ2-3; D: -
DNA: TGTGCCAGCAGTCGAGGGACAGGGGTCTACGAGCAGTACTTC; CDR3: CASSRGTGVYEQYF; V: TRBV28; size: -; J: TRBJ2-7; D: TRBD1
DNA: TGTGCCTGGAGAACAGGGAACTATGGCTACACCTTC; CDR3: CAWRTGNYGYTF; V: TRBV30; size: -; J: TRBJ1-2; D: -
DNA: TGTGCCAGCAGCTTACCACAAGAGACCCAGTACTTC; CDR3: CASSLPQETQYF; V: TRBV7-9; size: -; J: TRBJ2-5; D: -
DNA: TGTGCCATCAGTGAGTCGGGGCCAGGGGAAGGCGGGGAGCTGTTTTTT; CDR3: CAISESGPGEGGELFF; V: TRBV10-3; size: -; J: TRBJ2-2; D: -
DNA: TGTGCCAGCAGCGGAACTAGCGGGGGTAATGAGCAGTTCTTC; CDR3: CASSGTSGGNEQFF; V: TRBV9; size: -; J: TRBJ2-1; D: TRBD2
DNA: TGCGCCAGCAGCCTAGCGGGGGGGGACACCGGGGAGCTGTTTTTT; CDR3: CASSLAGGDTGELFF; V: TRBV10-2; size: -; J: TRBJ2-2; D: TRBD2
DNA: TGTGCCAGCAGTGACTTGAACACTGAAGCTTTCTTT; CDR3: CASSDLNTEAFF; V: TRBV25-1; size: -; J: TRBJ1-1; D: -
DNA: TGTGCCAGCAGCCATTCCTACAATGAGCAGTTCTTC; CDR3: CASSHSYNEQFF; V: TRBV9; size: -; J: TRBJ2-1; D: -
DNA: TGCGCCAGCAGCTTGGATTCAAACAGACCCTACGAGCAGTACTTC; CDR3: CASSLDSNRPYEQYF; V: TRBV5-1; size: -; J: TRBJ2-7; D: -
DNA: TGTGCCAGCAGTTTTAGCGGGGGGGACAATGAGCAGTTCTTC; CDR3: CASSFSGGDNEQFF; V: TRBV6-5; size: -; J: TRBJ2-1; D: TRBD2
DNA: TGCAGCGTTGAAGATCGGAGAGGAACTCAGAACACTGAAGCTTTCTTT; CDR3: CSVEDRRGTQNTEAFF; V: TRBV29-1; size: once; J: TRBJ1-1; D: -
DNA: TGTGCCAGCAGTATCAGGGGCTACGAGCAGTACTTC; CDR3: CASSIRGYEQYF; V: TRBV27; size: -; J: TRBJ2-7; D: -
DNA: TGTGCCAGCAGGAACTACGGGGTTGGCTATGGCTACACCTTC; CDR3: CASRNYGVGYGYTF; V: TRBV5-8; size: -; J: TRBJ1-2; D: -
DNA: TGTGCCAGCAGCTTTTCACACGATAATTCACCCCTCCACTTT; CDR3: CASSFSHDNSPLHF; V: TRBV5-4; size: -; J: TRBJ1-6; D: -
DNA: TGTGCCAGCAGCTTAGGAGGAGGAGAAAAACCAGGGGGCGGGTATGGCTACACCTTC; CDR3: CASSLGGGEKPGGGYGYTF; V: TRBV7-2; size: -; J: TRBJ1-2; D: TRBD1
DNA: TGTGCTAGTGGTTGGGGACAGGGGAACACTGAAGCTTTCTTT; CDR3: CASGWGQGNTEAFF; V: TRBV12-5; size: -; J: TRBJ1-1; D: TRBD1
DNA: TGTGCCAGCTCACCATTCGCGAACACCGGGGAGCTGTTTTTT; CDR3: CASSPFANTGELFF; V: TRBV18; size: -; J: TRBJ2-2; D: -
DNA: TGTGCCAGCTCACCAGGGGGCACGGATACGCAGTATTTT; CDR3: CASSPGGTDTQYF; V: TRBV18; size: -; J: TRBJ2-3; D: -
DNA: TGTGCCTGGACTCGCATGGGGGGGCAGTTCTTC; CDR3: CAWTRMGGQFF; V: TRBV30; size: -; J: TRBJ2-1; D: -
DNA: TGCAGTGGACAGCGGGGGAATGAGCAGTACTTC; CDR3: CSGQRGNEQYF; V: TRBV20-1; size: -; J: TRBJ2-7; D: TRBD2
DNA: TGTGCCAGCAGCCTTAGCCGGGGGGAGACCCAGTACTTC; CDR3: CASSLSRGETQYF; V: TRBV27; size: -; J: TRBJ2-5; D: -
DNA: TGTGCCAGCAGCTTAGCACCACGGCCGGGGGGGGAGACCCAGTACTTC; CDR3: CASSLAPRPGGETQYF; V: TRBV7-2; size: -; J: TRBJ2-5; D: TRBD2
DNA: TGTGCCAGCAGTTCCCGGGACAGGGGAAACTATGGCTACACCTTC; CDR3: CASSSRDRGNYGYTF; V: TRBV6-6; size: once; J: TRBJ1-2; D: TRBD1
DNA: TGTGCCAGCAGCCATATTGGGACAGCCTTCGTCGGGGGGCAGTTCTTC; CDR3: CASSHIGTAFVGGQFF; V: TRBV25-1; size: once; J: TRBJ2-1; D: -
DNA: TGTGCCAGCAGTGCCGGGGACAGGGGATGGTATGGCTACACCTTC; CDR3: CASSAGDRGWYGYTF; V: TRBV6-1; size: -; J: TRBJ1-2; D: TRBD1
DNA: TGTGCCAGCTCACCGACAGGGGGGAACACTGAAGCTTTCTTT; CDR3: CASSPTGGNTEAFF; V: TRBV18; size: -; J: TRBJ1-1; D: TRBD1
DNA: TGCGCCAGCAGCCCGCGCGGACAGGGGAGCGTAGAGACCCAGTACTTC; CDR3: CASSPRGQGSVETQYF; V: TRBV5-1; size: -; J: TRBJ2-5; D: TRBD1
DNA: TGTGCCAGCAGTGCAGGGGTGGTGAAGTACTTC; CDR3: CASSAGVVKYF; V: TRBV5-6; size: once; J: TRBJ2-7; D: -
DNA: TGTGCCAGCAGCTTAGCTCCTTCGACAGGGTACAAAGTAGAACCGAACACTGAAGCTTTCTTT; CDR3: CASSLAPSTGYKVEPNTEAFF; V: TRBV7-2; size: -; J: TRBJ1-1; D: TRBD1
DNA: TGCGCCAGCAGCTTGGCATTCTATGGCTACACCTTC; CDR3: CASSLAFYGYTF; V: TRBV5-1; size: -; J: TRBJ1-2; D: -
DNA: TGTGCCGCCGTCCCGGCTGGGGCCAACGTCCTGACTTTC; CDR3: CAAVPAGANVLTF; V: TRBV6-1; size: -; J: TRBJ2-6; D: -
DNA: TGCGCCAGCAGCCAAGACGACGGGACAGGGGATTTCAGCTCTGGAAACACCATATATTTT; CDR3: CASSQDDGTGDFSSGNTIYF; V: TRBV4-3; size: -; J: TRBJ1-3; D: TRBD1
DNA: TGTGCCAGCAGCGCCCGACAGGGTTCTGGAAACACCATATATTTT; CDR3: CASSARQGSGNTIYF; V: TRBV7-9; size: -; J: TRBJ1-3; D: TRBD1
DNA: TGTGCCAGCAGTTTTCCCAGGGATAATTCACCCCTCCACTTT; CDR3: CASSFPRDNSPLHF; V: TRBV28; size: -; J: TRBJ1-6; D: -
DNA: TGTGCCAGCAGTGAAGTGGGGGGAGGAGAGACCCAGTACTTC; CDR3: CASSEVGGGETQYF; V: TRBV25-1; size: -; J: TRBJ2-5; D: -
DNA: TGTGCCAGCAGAAATTCCGAACAGGGGAACACTGAAGCTTTCTTT; CDR3: CASRNSEQGNTEAFF; V: TRBV11-2; size: -; J: TRBJ1-1; D: -
DNA: TGTGCCAGCAGTCCCAGGAACACCGGGGAGCTGTTTTTT; CDR3: CASSPRNTGELFF; V: TRBV27; size: once; J: TRBJ2-2; D: -
DNA: TGTGCCAGCACCGCGGTGGGGGGTGACGAAGCTTTCTTT; CDR3: CASTAVGGDEAFF; V: TRBV5-6; size: -; J: TRBJ1-1; D: -